This T cell receptor beta chain originates from a study of blood T cell repertoires in COVID-19. Study information: COVID-19 samples from acute and convalescent phases originated in the United States, Italy and Spain. PBMCs, B-cell-depleted T cells, or T cells provided the cDNA or gDNA that made up the material.

Libraries were prepared by immunoSEQ multiplex PCR; TCRdb keeps only in-frame clonotypes and omits some of them. Seen here are 70,000 to 75,000 clones, 70% to 85% observed once, and the top ten hold approximately 26%. Germline V gene sequence: CDR1 SGHTA, CDR2 FQGNSA. The CDR3 is made up of 14 amino acids. V was clipped by 5 bases and J by 12 bases; unmatched bases: 15. This receptor was taken from a man in his 60s with active or convalescent COVID-19. The sample taken for sequencing was peripheral blood. The chain is built from TRBV7-2 and TRBJ1-1; 7 bases match TRBD1. The CDR3 bases are TGTGCCAGCAGCCCAGAGCGGGCAGGGGGGACGTCTTTCTTT. This sequence encodes CASSPERAGGTSFF.